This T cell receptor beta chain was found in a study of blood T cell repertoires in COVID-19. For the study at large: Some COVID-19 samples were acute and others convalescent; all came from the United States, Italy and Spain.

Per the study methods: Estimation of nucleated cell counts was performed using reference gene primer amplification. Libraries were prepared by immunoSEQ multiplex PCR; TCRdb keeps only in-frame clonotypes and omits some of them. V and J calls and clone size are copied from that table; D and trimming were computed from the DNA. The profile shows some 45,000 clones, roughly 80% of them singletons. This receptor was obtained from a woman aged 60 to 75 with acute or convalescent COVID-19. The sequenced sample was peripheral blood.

CDR3 in DNA: TGCGCCAGCAGCGAAAGCGGGCAGGGGGGACCTGAAGCTTTCTTT. It encodes CASSESGQGGPEAFF. V and J are TRBV5-1 and TRBJ1-1; 7 bases map to TRBD1. CDR3 length equals 15 residues. Germline CDR1 and CDR2: SGHRS and YFSETQ. V shed 4 bases, J shed 6 bases, and the junction held 12 bases outside the gene matches.